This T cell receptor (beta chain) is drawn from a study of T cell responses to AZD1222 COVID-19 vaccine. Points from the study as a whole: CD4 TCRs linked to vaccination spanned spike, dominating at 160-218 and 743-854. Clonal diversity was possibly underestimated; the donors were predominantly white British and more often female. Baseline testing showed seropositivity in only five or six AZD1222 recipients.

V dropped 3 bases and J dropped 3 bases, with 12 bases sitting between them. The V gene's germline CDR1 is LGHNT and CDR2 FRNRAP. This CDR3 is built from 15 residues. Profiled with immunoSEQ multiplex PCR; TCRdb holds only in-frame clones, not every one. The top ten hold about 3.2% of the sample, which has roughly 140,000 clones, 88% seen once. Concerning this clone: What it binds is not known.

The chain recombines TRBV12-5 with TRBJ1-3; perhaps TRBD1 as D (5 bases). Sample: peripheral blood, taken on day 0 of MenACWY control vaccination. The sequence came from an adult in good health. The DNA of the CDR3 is TGTGCTAGTGGTTTAGTCGGGGGACGTGGAAACACCATATATTTT. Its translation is CASGLVGGRGNTIYF.